The clone carrying this T cell receptor beta chain was detected only a few times. Its matching antigen is unknown. The CDR3 is 12 amino acids. Per the germline V gene, CDR1 is MDHEN and CDR2 is SYDVKM. The entry originates in a study of blood T cells in healthy people across ages. Study background: Per two T cells, template switching captured roughly one barcoded beta molecule. Whole-study findings and limits: Per million T cells, TCR beta diversity dropped roughly linearly as age increased. Unsorted PBMC material precluded a definitive naive versus antigen-experienced comparison. Calculation of diversity from one million T cells yielded estimates considered to be underestimates.

A sample-barcoded 5' primer and a J-beta primer mix were used in a second PCR of about 7 to 12 cycles. TCRdb used MiXCR to reprocess the 5' RACE reads, holding one entry per CDR3 protein. The data show nearly 800,000 distinct CDR3 sequences, approximately 25% seen once. The same sample was also used in a study of T cells of mothers and their children.

The sequence came from a boy aged 5-17 years in good health. This chain connects TRBV28 to TRBJ2-5; a possible D gene is TRBD2 (5 bases). The DNA end is more similar to TRBJ2-1, so the J call may be wrong. Source material: blood. The DNA of the CDR3 is TGTGCCAGCAACCCCCGCGGGAATGAGCAGTTCTTC. It specifies CASNPRGNEQFF.